A selection of T cell receptor beta chains follows, all from one sample in a study of early T cells in non-severe SARS-CoV-2 infection. MiXCR, run by TCRdb on the 5' RACE reads, gives a single entry per CDR3 protein. Of about 46,000 distinct CDR3 sequences listed, over 5% were seen once; the top ten hold roughly 5.2%. This material consisted of whole blood, taken at baseline. These receptors were collected from an adult who was a healthcare worker with PCR-confirmed SARS-CoV-2 infection or an uninfected control (not recorded which). CDR3s include the opening cysteine and the closing phenylalanine or tryptophan. Each record gives: clone size, V gene, D gene, J gene, CDR3 DNA, CDR3 protein. D genes are given only for firm matches. The size of a clone is reported for some rows only, either as once, few or many, or as a class for expanded clones.

many	TRBV12-3/TRBV12-4	TRBD1	TRBJ2-7	TGTGCCAGCAGTTTAGTCTACTCCCGGGACAGGGTTCTGGCTGACTACGAGCAGTACTTC	CASSLVYSRDRVLADYEQYF
many	TRBV10-2	-	TRBJ2-2	TGCGCCAGCAGTGGGGACACTAGGCCCGGGGAGCTGTTTTTT	CASSGDTRPGELFF
few	TRBV12-3/TRBV12-4	-	TRBJ2-1	TGTGCCAGCAGCTTAGATCCCTTGATGGATGAGCAGTTCTTC	CASSLDPLMDEQFF
-	TRBV2	-	TRBJ2-2	TGTGCCAGCAGTGAAATTGGTGCCGGGGAGCTGTTTTTT	CASSEIGAGELFF
few	TRBV7-6	-	TRBJ2-2	TGTGCCAGCAGCCTCACGAGCGGGAACACCGGGGAGCTGTTTTTT	CASSLTSGNTGELFF
-	TRBV6-5	-	TRBJ1-1	TGTGCCAGCAGTAAAGGAGGGCAGCTTGAAGCTTTCTTT	CASSKGGQLEAFF
few	TRBV29-1	-	TRBJ2-7	TGCAGCGTTCAACGAGGGACGAGCCGGGAGCAGTACTTC	CSVQRGTSREQYF
many	TRBV21-1	-	TRBJ2-3	TGTGCCAGCAGCAAAGGTCCGGCGGGGGTCACAGATACGCAGTATTTT	CASSKGPAGVTDTQYF
many	TRBV28	-	TRBJ2-3	TGTGCCAGCAGTTTCCCTGGACTCTTTAAGCCCCAGTATTTT	CASSFPGLFKPQYF
many	TRBV28	-	TRBJ2-5	TGTGCCAGCAAGCGGGACAGCCAAGAGACCCAGTACTTC	CASKRDSQETQYF
-	TRBV29-1	-	TRBJ2-7	TGCAGCGTTGGGAATCCGGGGCGCGAGCAGTACTTC	CSVGNPGREQYF
many	TRBV28	-	TRBJ2-2	TGTGCCAGCAGTTTGTCGGGAAAGTTGTTTTTT	CASSLSGKLFF
few	TRBV3-1	-	TRBJ1-3	TGTGCCAGCACGGATTCTGCGACCTCTGGAAACACCATATATTTT	CASTDSATSGNTIYF
-	TRBV11-1	-	TRBJ2-3	TGTGCCAGCAGCGGTCTCAGCGCAGATACGCAGTATTTT	CASSGLSADTQYF
-	TRBV7-4	TRBD2	TRBJ2-1	TGTGCCAGCAGCTTAGATGGGACTAGCGGGAGTAATGAGCAGTTCTTC	CASSLDGTSGSNEQFF
many	TRBV7-6	-	TRBJ2-3	TGTGCCAGCAGCTTAGTTCGCCAGGGGGGCGCAGATACGCAGTATTTT	CASSLVRQGGADTQYF
many	TRBV30	-	TRBJ1-2	TGTGCCTGGCTACAGGCTTGGGACTATGGCTACACCTTC	CAWLQAWDYGYTF
few	TRBV7-6	-	TRBJ2-3	TGTGCCAGCAGCTTATTGCGGACAGATACGCAGTATTTT	CASSLLRTDTQYF
-	TRBV25-1	TRBD2	TRBJ2-3	TGTGCCAGCAGTGAACTGTTAGCGGGAGCAGATACGCAGTATTTT	CASSELLAGADTQYF
few	TRBV3-1	-	TRBJ2-1	TGTGCCAGCAGCCAATCAATGCTGGCCTACAATGAGCAGTTCTTC	CASSQSMLAYNEQFF
many	TRBV20-1	TRBD1	TRBJ1-2	TGCAGTGTCCCACCGGGACAGGGGGCCGGCTATGGCTACACCTTC	CSVPPGQGAGYGYTF
-	TRBV30	-	TRBJ2-3	TGTGCCTCCCTGCGGGGCACAGATACGCAGTATTTT	CASLRGTDTQYF
many	TRBV9	-	TRBJ1-3	TGTGCCAGCAGCGACGAACGGCAGAGCTCTGGAAACACCATATATTTT	CASSDERQSSGNTIYF
-	TRBV28	-	TRBJ1-1	TGTGCCAGCAGTTTACCCCGGTGGGGAGGTCGAGCGGCGAACACTGAAGCTTTCTTT	CASSLPRWGGRAANTEAFF
medium-sized	TRBV4-1	-	TRBJ1-1	TGCGCCAGCAGCCAAGATCGTGACTCGTTCCCCAGTGGAGCTTTCTTT	CASSQDRDSFPSGAFF
many	TRBV20-1	TRBD1	TRBJ2-7	TGCAGTGCCCCTGTTCGGGACAGGGTCCCCTACGAGCAGTACTTC	CSAPVRDRVPYEQYF
many	TRBV20-1	-	TRBJ2-1	TGCAGTGCTAGATCGGGGGTAGCGGAGACCAATGAGCAGTTCTTC	CSARSGVAETNEQFF
many	TRBV20-1	-	TRBJ1-6	TGCAGTGCTAGAGCGGTGGTCGGGCATTCACCCCTCCACTTT	CSARAVVGHSPLHF
many	TRBV7-2	-	TRBJ2-4	TGTGCCAGCAGCCCCCCGACGGGCGAGGGACTGGCCAAAAACATTCAGTACTTC	CASSPPTGEGLAKNIQYF
many	TRBV28	-	TRBJ2-2	TGTGCCAGCAGTTTATGGGACACCAACACCGGGGAGCTGTTTTTT	CASSLWDTNTGELFF
many	TRBV30	TRBD2	TRBJ2-2	TGTGCCTGGAGTGGTCCGGGAGGGCCCACCGGGGAGCTGTTTTTT	CAWSGPGGPTGELFF
many	TRBV5-1	-	TRBJ1-3	TGCGCCAGCAGCTTGACAGCCGTCTCTGGAAACACCATATATTTT	CASSLTAVSGNTIYF
many	TRBV28	-	TRBJ1-4	TGTGCCAGCAGTTCCGAGGGGGGGGCAACTAATGAAAAACTGTTTTTT	CASSSEGGATNEKLFF
-	TRBV18	TRBD1	TRBJ1-6	TGTGCCAGCTCACGAGGGACAGCCAAGGAATCACCCCTCCACTTT	CASSRGTAKESPLHF
many	TRBV3-1	-	TRBJ1-2	TGTGCCAGCAGCCCAACACAGAAGGGTGACTATGGCTACACCTTC	CASSPTQKGDYGYTF
many	TRBV12-3/TRBV12-4	-	TRBJ1-1	TGTGCCAGCAGAAAGAGACGGACGAACACTGAAGCTTTCTTT	CASRKRRTNTEAFF
many	TRBV6-6	TRBD2	TRBJ2-1	TGTGCCAGCAGCTCCATCCTAGCGGGAGACGTTGAGCAGTTCTTC	CASSSILAGDVEQFF
many	TRBV12-3/TRBV12-4	TRBD1	TRBJ2-5	TGTGCCAGCAGGGGACAGCAAAACCAAGAGACCCAGTACTTC	CASRGQQNQETQYF
many	TRBV30	-	TRBJ2-7	TGTGCCTGGAGCAACAGGGTGTACGAGCAGTACTTC	CAWSNRVYEQYF
many	TRBV7-3	TRBD1	TRBJ2-3	TGTGCCAGCAGCTTGCAGGGGGCGTTCACAGATACGCAGTATTTT	CASSLQGAFTDTQYF
-	TRBV5-4	-	TRBJ1-2	TGTGCCAGCAGCTCGGGTAACAAGGGCCTTTATGGCTACACCTTC	CASSSGNKGLYGYTF
many	TRBV25-1	-	TRBJ2-3	TGTGCCAGCAGTGCTGCTAGCGCCTACGGGGATACGCAGTATTTT	CASSAASAYGDTQYF
-	TRBV29-1	-	TRBJ2-1	TGCAGCGTTGAACCCGGAGAGCAGTTCTTC	CSVEPGEQFF
many	TRBV6-1	-	TRBJ2-1	TGTGCCAGCAGTGAACCCAGGGAGAGGTACAATGAGCAGTTCTTC	CASSEPRERYNEQFF
many	TRBV5-1	TRBD2	TRBJ2-4	TGCGCCAGCAGCTCCCTAGCGGGAGGGCTTAACATTCAGTACTTC	CASSSLAGGLNIQYF
many	TRBV7-6	-	TRBJ1-1	TGTGCCAGCAGCTATCGCCCCCCAAGGGGGGCGCTGGACACTGAAGCTTTCTTT	CASSYRPPRGALDTEAFF
-	TRBV24-1	TRBD2	TRBJ2-1	TGTGCCACCAGTGGATCAGGGCCCACCCTAGCGGGACTGGAGCAGTTCTTC	CATSGSGPTLAGLEQFF